This is a list of T cell receptor beta chains from one sample in a study of a mutant IDH1 vaccine in newly diagnosed glioma. Measured with immunoSEQ multiplex PCR; TCRdb has only the in-frame clones, and not every one. The sample consists of tens of thousands of clones, approximately 83% of them appearing once. The source was PBMCs, collected from a glioma patient treated with radiotherapy, temozolomide or both. These receptors all stem from a woman in her forties or fifties with glioma. CDR3s include the opening cysteine and the closing phenylalanine or tryptophan. The order of the fields is J gene, V gene, D gene, clone size, CDR3 protein, CDR3 DNA. The D gene is left open where the match is weak. A clone size is listed for some rows: how often the clone was seen (once, few, many), or a class if it is expanded.

TRBJ2-7 | TRBV7-3 | - | - | CASSANRGAYEQYF | TGTGCCAGCAGTGCCAACCGAGGGGCCTACGAGCAGTACTTC
TRBJ1-1 | TRBV9 | TRBD1 | - | CASSPQTGVEAFF | TGTGCCAGCAGCCCCCAAACAGGGGTGGAAGCTTTCTTT
TRBJ2-3 | TRBV6-1 | - | - | CASSVDTQYF | TGTGCCAGCAGTGTAGATACGCAGTATTTT
TRBJ2-7 | TRBV7-8 | - | - | CASSLAGVGRSSYEQYF | TGTGCCAGCAGCTTAGCGGGGGTGGGCAGGAGCTCCTACGAGCAGTACTTC
TRBJ1-6 | TRBV4-2 | TRBD1 | - | CASSPRGRESPLHF | TGTGCCAGCAGCCCCAGGGGGCGGGAATCACCCCTCCACTTT
TRBJ2-7 | TRBV5-4 | - | - | CASSFYTGVEREQYF | TGTGCCAGCAGCTTCTATACGGGGGTAGAGCGCGAGCAGTACTTC
TRBJ1-5 | TRBV25-1 | TRBD1 | - | CASSEGQGSQPQHF | TGTGCCAGCAGTGAGGGACAGGGTAGTCAGCCCCAGCATTTT
TRBJ2-3 | TRBV11-2 | - | - | CASNRLRGTDTQYF | TGTGCCAGCAACCGCCTCAGGGGCACAGATACGCAGTATTTT
TRBJ1-5 | TRBV28 | TRBD1 | - | CASSLGQGKNQPQHF | TGTGCCAGCAGTTTGGGACAGGGGAAAAATCAGCCCCAGCATTTT
TRBJ1-1 | TRBV5-1 | - | - | CASSLGLEGTEAFF | TGCGCCAGCAGCTTGGGACTGGAGGGCACTGAAGCTTTCTTT
TRBJ1-1 | TRBV4-2 | - | - | CASSQVGERMDTEAFF | TGTGCCAGCAGCCAAGTCGGAGAAAGAATGGACACTGAAGCTTTCTTT
TRBJ2-7 | TRBV9 | TRBD1 | - | CASSVGQGESYEQYF | TGTGCCAGCAGCGTAGGACAGGGGGAGTCCTACGAGCAGTACTTC
TRBJ1-1 | TRBV2 | TRBD1 | few | CASWDRKAFF | TGTGCCAGCTGGGACAGGAAAGCTTTCTTT
TRBJ1-2 | TRBV7-2 | - | - | CASSLAIHYGYTF | TGTGCCAGCAGCTTAGCCATCCACTATGGCTACACCTTC
TRBJ2-7 | TRBV6-5 | - | - | CASSYRDSGPYEQYF | TGTGCCAGCAGTTACCGTGATTCAGGGCCCTACGAGCAGTACTTC
TRBJ2-3 | TRBV25-1 | - | - | CASILGHPGTDTQYF | -
TRBJ1-5 | TRBV11-2 | - | few | CASSLVSNQPQHF | TGTGCCAGCAGCTTAGTGAGCAATCAGCCCCAGCATTTT
TRBJ1-2 | TRBV28 | TRBD1 | - | CASSSSRTGGTYGYTF | TGTGCCAGCAGCTCCAGCAGGACAGGGGGGACCTATGGCTACACCTTC
TRBJ1-5 | TRBV6-1 | TRBD1 | - | CATRTGGNQPQHF | TGTGCCACCAGAACAGGGGGCAATCAGCCCCAGCATTTT
TRBJ2-5 | TRBV19 | - | - | CASGATGQETQYF | TGTGCCAGCGGGGCGACAGGACAAGAGACCCAGTACTTC
TRBJ1-6 | TRBV19 | - | - | CASSIAREVNSPLHF | TGTGCCAGTAGTATAGCCCGGGAGGTTAATTCACCCCTCCACTTT
TRBJ1-1 | TRBV7-9 | - | - | CASSRPRTVTEAFF | TGTGCCAGCAGCCGTCCCCGCACAGTCACTGAAGCTTTCTTT
TRBJ1-2 | TRBV27 | - | - | CASSPTGRDYGYTF | TGTGCCAGCAGTCCGACAGGTCGAGACTATGGCTACACCTTC
TRBJ2-3 | TRBV18 | TRBD2 | - | CASSPVNARGDSTDTQYF | TGTGCCAGCTCACCGGTCAATGCTCGGGGGGATAGCACAGATACGCAGTATTTT
TRBJ1-4 | TRBV9 | - | - | CASRSKGKLFF | TGTGCCAGCAGGTCAAAGGGAAAACTGTTTTTT
TRBJ2-1 | TRBV13 | - | - | CASSLGAFPGNEQFF | TGTGCCAGCAGCTTGGGGGCCTTCCCGGGCAATGAGCAGTTCTTC
TRBJ1-1 | TRBV7-8 | - | - | CASSLGAANTEAFF | TGTGCCAGCAGCTTAGGGGCAGCGAACACTGAAGCTTTCTTT
TRBJ1-1 | TRBV7-9 | - | - | CASHSHMNTEAFF | TGTGCCAGCCACAGCCATATGAACACTGAAGCTTTCTTT
TRBJ1-4 | TRBV5-4 | TRBD1 | - | CASSLAQGTDFGYEKLFF | TGTGCCAGCAGCTTGGCTCAGGGGACAGATTTTGGGTATGAAAAACTGTTTTTT
TRBJ2-3 | TRBV4-1 | - | - | CASSPPSSRTDTQYF | TGCGCCAGCAGCCCCCCCTCCTCGCGCACAGATACGCAGTATTTT
TRBJ2-1 | TRBV29-1 | TRBD2 | - | CSVEDPGTRSHNEQFF | TGCAGCGTTGAAGACCCCGGGACTAGGAGCCACAATGAGCAGTTCTTC
TRBJ1-1 | TRBV19 | - | - | CASSIRGEYEQGRDTEAFF | TGTGCCAGTAGTATTCGGGGAGAGTATGAGCAGGGGAGGGACACTGAAGCTTTCTTT
TRBJ2-5 | TRBV2 | - | - | CASSEGGAGKETQYF | TGTGCCAGCAGTGAAGGGGGCGCGGGGAAAGAGACCCAGTACTTC
TRBJ2-3 | TRBV29-1 | - | - | CSVEDLSRGTDTQYF | TGCAGCGTTGAAGATCTGAGTCGGGGCACAGATACGCAGTATTTT
TRBJ1-2 | TRBV6-1 | - | - | CAVAQGSYLRDGYTF | TGTGCCGTTGCGCAGGGGTCGTATCTCCGGGATGGCTACACCTTC
TRBJ1-5 | TRBV5-1 | - | - | CASSLGGSNQPQHF | TGCGCCAGCAGCTTGGGAGGCTCCAATCAGCCCCAGCATTTT
TRBJ2-1 | TRBV15 | TRBD1 | - | CASERDRYNEQFF | TGTGCCAGCGAGAGGGACAGATACAATGAGCAGTTCTTC
TRBJ1-5 | TRBV9 | - | - | CASSVEGGLNQPQHF | TGTGCCAGCAGCGTAGAGGGAGGCCTCAATCAGCCCCAGCATTTT
TRBJ1-4 | TRBV11-2 | - | - | CASSRTVGEKLFF | TGTGCCAGCAGTCGTACAGTAGGGGAAAAACTGTTTTTT
TRBJ1-3 | TRBV1 | - | - | CTSSQAGQDFSGNTIYF | TGCACCAGCAGCCAAGCCGGACAGGATTTCTCTGGAAACACCATATATTTT
TRBJ2-7 | TRBV7-3 | - | - | CASSLMRSSYEQYF | TGTGCCAGCAGCTTAATGAGGAGCTCCTACGAGCAGTACTTC
TRBJ1-2 | TRBV6-6 | - | - | CASSYTNYGYTF | TGTGCCAGCAGTTACACCAACTATGGCTACACCTTC
TRBJ1-1 | TRBV6-1 | - | few | CASSVRGTEAFF | TGTGCCAGCAGTGTCCGGGGGACTGAAGCTTTCTTT
TRBJ1-2 | TRBV5-8 | - | - | CASSFRTNYGYTF | TGTGCCAGCAGCTTTAGGACAAACTATGGCTACACCTTC
TRBJ1-3 | TRBV5-5 | - | - | CASSRRADQSSGNTIYF | TGTGCCAGCAGCCGAAGGGCAGACCAAAGCTCTGGAAACACCATATATTTT
TRBJ1-2 | TRBV9 | TRBD1 | - | CASSAGTGSSDGYTF | TGTGCCAGCAGCGCCGGGACAGGGTCTTCGGATGGCTACACCTTC
TRBJ2-1 | TRBV27 | - | - | CASSLPDYHEQFF | TGTGCCAGCAGTTTACCTGATTACCATGAGCAGTTCTTC
TRBJ2-2 | TRBV4-1 | TRBD1 | - | CASSRRTGINRELFF | TGCGCCAGCAGCCGGAGGACAGGGATTAACCGGGAGCTGTTTTTT
TRBJ2-5 | TRBV6-6 | - | - | CASSSQETQYF | TGTGCCAGCAGTTCCCAAGAGACCCAGTACTTC
TRBJ2-3 | TRBV15 | TRBD1 | - | CATSIPDRDADTQYF | TGTGCCACCAGCATCCCGGACAGGGATGCAGATACGCAGTATTTT
TRBJ2-7 | TRBV7-2 | - | - | CASSLAAYEQYF | TGTGCCAGCAGCTTAGCCGCCTACGAGCAGTACTTC
TRBJ2-2 | TRBV9 | TRBD1 | - | CASSVQQGETGELFF | TGTGCCAGCAGCGTCCAACAGGGGGAAACCGGGGAGCTGTTTTTT
TRBJ2-7 | TRBV2 | - | - | CASSYSEQYF | TGTGCCAGCAGTTATAGCGAGCAGTACTTC